A single sample is the source of the 12 T cell receptor beta chains below, sequenced in a study of CD8+ T cells in alopecia areata. Stated treatment: oral pan-JAK inhibitor, 5-10 mg twice daily. The sequencing template was cDNA reverse transcribed from extracted RNA. TCRdb's table, derived via immunoSEQ multiplex PCR, lists solely in-frame clones and lacks some. This repertoire shows 110,000 to 150,000 clones, 45% to 60% found once; its top ten account for 15% to 20%. Sample: CD8+ T cells sorted from blood, taken at week 4, from a patient treated with tofacitinib. The source of these receptors is a human donor with alopecia areata.

This chain links TRBV4-2 with TRBJ2-5, with 8 bases matching TRBD1. Trimming took 3 bases from V and 0 from J; bases not matched to a gene: 6. This CDR3 is built from 16 residues. Germline assignment: CDR1 LGHNA and CDR2 YNFKEQ. CDR3 loop: CASSHETGAHQETQYF. The DNA of the CDR3 is TGTGCCAGCAGCCATGAGACAGGGGCTCACCAAGAGACCCAGTACTTC.

The chain employs TRBV7-2 and TRBJ2-7, with 7 bases that match TRBD1. Germline CDR1 reads SGHTA; CDR2 reads FQGNSA. The CDR3 length is 15 residues. V lost 5 bases and J lost 3; bases outside the gene matches: 10. The CDR3 DNA is TGTGCCAGCAGCGTAGGACAGGACCCTGTCTACGAGCAGTACTTC. This codes for CASSVGQDPVYEQYF.

This clone was recorded only once. The chain recombines TRBV15 with TRBJ1-3, with D unclear. The V end lost 1 base, the J end lost 8 bases, and 12 bases lay between the germline ends. The CDR3 contains 14 residues. The germline CDR1 and CDR2 sequences are LNHNV and YYDKDF (reference sequence). The CDR3 is CATSRAPGSDTIYF. DNA of the CDR3: TGTGCCACCAGCAGAGCGCCCGGCTCCGACACCATATATTTT.

Remarks on this clone: One end of the junction fails to match germline, which may point to a read error. J is TRBJ2-5 and V is TRBV7-7; 7 nucleotides line up with TRBD2. Germline CDR1 SSHAT, CDR2 FNYEAQ (reference sequence). The CDR3 totals 14 residues. The CDR3: CASSLEGGRETQYF. The CDR3 DNA sequence: TGTGCTAGCAGCTTAGAGGGAGGGAGAGAGACCCAGTACTTC.

In regard to this clone: An end of the junction differs from the germline gene, which may be a read error. The chain links TRBV13 to TRBJ2-7; tentative D call: TRBD2 (6 bases). This CDR3 spans 14 amino acids. Germline loops: CDR1 PRHDT, CDR2 FYEKMQ (reference sequence). DNA of the CDR3: TGTGCCAGCAGCATAGGGGCGGGGCGGGCCGAGCAGTACTTC. As protein: CASSIGAGRAEQYF.

The V and J genes are TRBV27 and TRBJ2-1, with 12 bases matching TRBD2. CDR3 length equals 19 residues. The V and J ends lost 5 bases and 0 bases, in that order; junction bases with no gene match: 11. The germline gives CDR1 MNHEY, CDR2 SMNVEV (reference sequence). For the CDR3, the DNA is TGTGCCAGCAGTCATTGGACTAGCGGGGTTCCCAGCTCCTACAATGAGCAGTTCTTC. It specifies CASSHWTSGVPSSYNEQFF.

The chain combines TRBV10-3 with TRBJ1-1, with D maybe TRBD1 (5 bases). V lost 7 bases and J lost 7, with 13 bases in between. The CDR3 runs 12 residues. The V gene's germline CDR1 is ENHRY and CDR2 SYGVKD. Written as DNA, the CDR3 is TGTGCCATCATGGGGGGTGGCGATGAAGCTTTCTTT. Encoded protein: CAIMGGGDEAFF.

The J gene is TRBJ2-3, the V gene TRBV4-3; TRBD2 matches at 16 bases. The trim removed 1 base at V and 6 bases at J, leaving 1 base unmatched. The CDR3 contains 16 residues. Germline lookup yields CDR1 LGHNA and CDR2 YSLEER. The CDR3 DNA is TGCGCCAGCAGCCAAGTGGGACTAGCGGGGGGGGATACGCAGTATTTT. Amino acids: CASSQVGLAGGDTQYF.

This clone was observed a few times. This sequence joins TRBV13 and TRBJ1-1; the D gene is possibly TRBD1 (5 bases). Between the trimmed V and J ends, which lost 5 bases and 4 bases, there was a span of 11 bases. The CDR3 spans 13 residues. CDR1 and CDR2 from the germline V gene are PRHDT and FYEKMQ (reference sequence). CDR3 region: CASSPGGVTEAFF. The CDR3 DNA is TGTGCCAGCAGCCCCGGAGGGGTCACTGAAGCTTTCTTT. Full variable domain (outside the CDR3, taken from reference TRBV13 and TRBJ1-1): AAGVIQSPRHLIKEKRETATLKCYPIPRHDTVYWYQQGPGQDPQFLISFYEKMQSDKGSIPDRFSAQQFSDYHSELNMSSLELGDSALYFCASSPGGVTEAFFGQGTRLTVV.

The rearrangement uses TRBV6-5 and TRBJ2-7; tentative D call: TRBD2 (6 bases). Trimming removed 0 bases at V and 6 bases at J, with 9 bases between. Germline loops: CDR1 MNHEY, CDR2 SVGAGI. This CDR3 spans 13 amino acids. The CDR3 sequence: CASSYSSGVEQYF. The DNA for the CDR3 is TGTGCCAGCAGTTACTCGTCGGGGGTCGAGCAGTACTTC.

This chain uses TRBV30 with TRBJ1-1; possibly TRBD1 for D (5 bases). Trimming pared 3 bases from V and 6 bases from J, leaving 17 bases between. The CDR3 has 14 residues. Germline CDR1 GTSNPN, CDR2 SVGIG (reference sequence). The CDR3 loop reads CAWSRGGSLAEAFF. The CDR3 nucleotides are TGTGCCTGGAGCCGGGGGGGGTCCCTAGCTGAAGCTTTCTTT.

J is TRBJ1-2 and V is TRBV5-6; unclear D gene. Trimming removed 0 bases from V and 3 bases from J, with 3 bases in between. Germline loops: CDR1 SGHDT, CDR2 YYEEEE. CDR3 size: 12 residues. The CDR3 nucleotides read TGTGCCAGCAGCTTGGAATACTATGGCTACACCTTC. This encodes CASSLEYYGYTF.